The entry that follows covers one T cell receptor beta chain sequence. Its binding antigen is unknown. Base qualities are not recorded, but no much larger clone differs from it by a single base. Library construction relied on PCR. The sample was run on an Illumina HiSeq 2500. TCR libraries were prepared with molecular barcoding, using unique molecular identifiers to normalize TCRbeta repertoire quantification. The public reads were reprocessed in TCRdb via fastp at Q25 and MiXCR, keeping in-frame beta chains. Each CDR3 protein appears once, grouped with its most common genes and DNA. The table for this sample lists about 540,000 distinct CDR3 sequences; around 18% of them were counted only once. The ten largest clones capture 3% to 3.5% of the sample. The sample is drawn from a study of T-cell reconstitution after alpha-beta-depleted transplantation in children (dated by TCRdb to 2016 to 2017). Describing the broader study: T-cell immune reconstitution after TCRalphabeta/CD19-depleted allogeneic hematopoietic cell transplantation in children was quantitatively tracked in the study by means of TCR repertoire profiling.

From the germline V gene, CDR1 is SGHVS and CDR2 is FNYEAQ. Cut back by 2 bases and 1 base, the V and J ends lie 8 bases apart. The CDR3 holds 14 amino acids from the cysteine to the phenylalanine. Left in the record is the CDR3 DNA by itself, 42 bases read in frame from the first base. The sequencing here drew on PBMCs from the stem cell graft donor, taken from the stem cell graft. The sequence was obtained from a human donor who donated a stem cell graft to a child with acute lymphoblastic leukemia. This sequence uses TRBV7-6 and TRBJ2-5, with an unclear D gene assignment. The CDR3 sequence is CASSLRPFQETQYF. At the DNA level, the sequence is TGTGCCAGCAGCTTAAGGCCCTTCCAAGAGACCCAGTACTTC.